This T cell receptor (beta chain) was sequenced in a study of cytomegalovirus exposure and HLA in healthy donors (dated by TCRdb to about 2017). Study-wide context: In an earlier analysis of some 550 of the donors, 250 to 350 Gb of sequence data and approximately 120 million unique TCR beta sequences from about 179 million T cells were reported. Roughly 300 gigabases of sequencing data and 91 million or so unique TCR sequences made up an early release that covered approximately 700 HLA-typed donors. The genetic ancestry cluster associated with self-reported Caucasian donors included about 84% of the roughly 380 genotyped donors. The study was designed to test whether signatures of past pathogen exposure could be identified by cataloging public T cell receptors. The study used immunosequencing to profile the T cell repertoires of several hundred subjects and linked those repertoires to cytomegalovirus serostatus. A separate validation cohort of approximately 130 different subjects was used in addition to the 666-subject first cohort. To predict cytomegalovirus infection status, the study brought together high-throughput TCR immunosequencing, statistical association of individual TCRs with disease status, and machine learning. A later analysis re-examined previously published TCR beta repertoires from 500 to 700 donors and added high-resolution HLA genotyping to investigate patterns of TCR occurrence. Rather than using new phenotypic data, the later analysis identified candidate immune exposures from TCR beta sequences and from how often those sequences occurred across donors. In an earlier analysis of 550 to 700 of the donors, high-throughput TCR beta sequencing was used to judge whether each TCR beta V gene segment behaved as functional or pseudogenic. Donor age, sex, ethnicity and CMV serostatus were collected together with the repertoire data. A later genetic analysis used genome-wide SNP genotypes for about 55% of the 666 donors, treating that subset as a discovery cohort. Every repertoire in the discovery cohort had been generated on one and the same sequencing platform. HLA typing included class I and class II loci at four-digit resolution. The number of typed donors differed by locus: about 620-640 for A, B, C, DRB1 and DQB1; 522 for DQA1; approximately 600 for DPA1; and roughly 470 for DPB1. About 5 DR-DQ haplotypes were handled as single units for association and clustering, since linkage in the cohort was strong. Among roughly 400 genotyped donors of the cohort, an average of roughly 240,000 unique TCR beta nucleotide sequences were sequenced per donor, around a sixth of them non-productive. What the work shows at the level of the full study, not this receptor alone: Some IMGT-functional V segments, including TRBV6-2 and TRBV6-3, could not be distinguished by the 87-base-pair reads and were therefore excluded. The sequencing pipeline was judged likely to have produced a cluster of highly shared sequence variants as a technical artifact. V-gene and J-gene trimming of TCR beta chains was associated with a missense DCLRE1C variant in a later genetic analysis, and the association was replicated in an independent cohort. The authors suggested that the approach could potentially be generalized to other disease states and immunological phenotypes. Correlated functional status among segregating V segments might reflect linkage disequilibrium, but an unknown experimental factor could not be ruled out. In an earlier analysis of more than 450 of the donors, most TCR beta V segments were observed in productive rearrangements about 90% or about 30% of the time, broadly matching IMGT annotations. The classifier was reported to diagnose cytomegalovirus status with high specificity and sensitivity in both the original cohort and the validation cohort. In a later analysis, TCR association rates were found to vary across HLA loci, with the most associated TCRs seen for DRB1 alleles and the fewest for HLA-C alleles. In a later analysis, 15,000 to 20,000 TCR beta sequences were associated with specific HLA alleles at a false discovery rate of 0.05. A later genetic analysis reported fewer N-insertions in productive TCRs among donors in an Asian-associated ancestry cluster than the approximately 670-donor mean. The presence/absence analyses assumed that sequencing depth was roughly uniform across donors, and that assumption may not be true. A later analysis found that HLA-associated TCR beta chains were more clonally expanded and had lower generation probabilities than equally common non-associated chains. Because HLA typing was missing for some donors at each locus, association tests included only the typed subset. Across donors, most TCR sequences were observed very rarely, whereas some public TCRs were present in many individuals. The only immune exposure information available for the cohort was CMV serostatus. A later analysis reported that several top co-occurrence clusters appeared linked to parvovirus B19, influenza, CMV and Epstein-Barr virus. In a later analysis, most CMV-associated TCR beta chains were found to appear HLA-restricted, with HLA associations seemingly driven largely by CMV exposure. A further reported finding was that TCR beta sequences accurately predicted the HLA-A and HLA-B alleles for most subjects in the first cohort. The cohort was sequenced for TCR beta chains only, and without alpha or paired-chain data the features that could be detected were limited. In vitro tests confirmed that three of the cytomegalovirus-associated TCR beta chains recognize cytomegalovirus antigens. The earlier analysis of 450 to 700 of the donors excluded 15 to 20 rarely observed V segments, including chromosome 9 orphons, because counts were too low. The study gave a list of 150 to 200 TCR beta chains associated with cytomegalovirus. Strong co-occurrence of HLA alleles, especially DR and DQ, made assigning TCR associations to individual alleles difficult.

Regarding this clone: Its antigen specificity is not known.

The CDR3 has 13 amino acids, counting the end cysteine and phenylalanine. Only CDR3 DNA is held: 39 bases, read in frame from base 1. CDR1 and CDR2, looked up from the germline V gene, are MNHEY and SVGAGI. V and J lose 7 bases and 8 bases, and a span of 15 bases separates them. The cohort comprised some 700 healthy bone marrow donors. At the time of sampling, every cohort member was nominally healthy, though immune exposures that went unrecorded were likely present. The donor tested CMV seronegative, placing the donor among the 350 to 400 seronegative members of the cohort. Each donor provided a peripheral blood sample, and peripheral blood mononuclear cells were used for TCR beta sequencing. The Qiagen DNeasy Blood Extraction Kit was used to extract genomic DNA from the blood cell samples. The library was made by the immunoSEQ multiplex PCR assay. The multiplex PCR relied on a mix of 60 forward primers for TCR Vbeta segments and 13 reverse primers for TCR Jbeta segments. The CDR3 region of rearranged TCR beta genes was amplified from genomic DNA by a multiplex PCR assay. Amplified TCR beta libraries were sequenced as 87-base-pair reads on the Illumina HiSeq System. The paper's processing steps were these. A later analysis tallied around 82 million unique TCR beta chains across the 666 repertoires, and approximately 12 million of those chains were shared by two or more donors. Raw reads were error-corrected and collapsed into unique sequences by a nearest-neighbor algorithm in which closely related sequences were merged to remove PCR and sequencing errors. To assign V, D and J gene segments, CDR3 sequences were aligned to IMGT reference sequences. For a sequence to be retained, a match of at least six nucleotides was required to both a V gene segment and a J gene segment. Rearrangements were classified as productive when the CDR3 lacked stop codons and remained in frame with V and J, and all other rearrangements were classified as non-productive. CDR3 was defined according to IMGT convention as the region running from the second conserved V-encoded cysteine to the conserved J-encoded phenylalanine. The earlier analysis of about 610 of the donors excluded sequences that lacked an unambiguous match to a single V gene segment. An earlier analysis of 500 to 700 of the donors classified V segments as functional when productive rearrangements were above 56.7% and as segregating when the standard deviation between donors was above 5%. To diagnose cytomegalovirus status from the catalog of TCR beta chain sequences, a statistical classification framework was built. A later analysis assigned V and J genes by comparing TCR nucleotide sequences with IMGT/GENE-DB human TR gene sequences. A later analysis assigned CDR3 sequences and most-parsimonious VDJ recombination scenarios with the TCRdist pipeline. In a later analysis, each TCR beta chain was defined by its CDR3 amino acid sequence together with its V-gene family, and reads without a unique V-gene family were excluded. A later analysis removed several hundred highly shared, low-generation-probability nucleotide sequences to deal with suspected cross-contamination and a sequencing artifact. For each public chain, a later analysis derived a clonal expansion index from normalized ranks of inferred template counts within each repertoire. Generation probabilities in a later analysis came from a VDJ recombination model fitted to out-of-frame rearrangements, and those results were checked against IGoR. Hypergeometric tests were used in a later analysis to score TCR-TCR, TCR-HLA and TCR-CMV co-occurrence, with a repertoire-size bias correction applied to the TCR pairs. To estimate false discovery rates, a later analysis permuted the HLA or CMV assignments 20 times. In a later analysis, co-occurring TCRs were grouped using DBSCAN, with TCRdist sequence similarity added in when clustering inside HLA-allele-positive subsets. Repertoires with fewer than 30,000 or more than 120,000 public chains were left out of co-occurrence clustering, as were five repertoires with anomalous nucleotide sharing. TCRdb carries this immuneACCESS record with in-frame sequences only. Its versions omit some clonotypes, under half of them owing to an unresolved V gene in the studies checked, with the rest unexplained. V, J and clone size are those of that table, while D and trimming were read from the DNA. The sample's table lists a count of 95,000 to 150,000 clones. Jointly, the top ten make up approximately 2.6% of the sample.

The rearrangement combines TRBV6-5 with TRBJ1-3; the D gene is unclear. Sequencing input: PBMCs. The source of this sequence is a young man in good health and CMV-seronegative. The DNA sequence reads TGTGCCAGCATTCCCAGGACGCGGGACACCATATATTTT. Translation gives CASIPRTRDTIYF.